This T cell receptor beta chain originates from a study of blood T cell repertoires in COVID-19. The wider study: The analysed material was cDNA or gDNA that came from T cells, B-cell-depleted T cells, or PBMCs.

Germline CDR1 SGHAT, CDR2 FQNNGV. V lost 3 bases to trimming and J lost 9 bases; unmatched junction nucleotides: 4. This CDR3 comprises 14 residues. The method was immunoSEQ multiplex PCR; TCRdb's version includes in-frame clones alone and lacks a portion of them. This table has 84,000 or so clones, about 80% appearing once. V usage is TRBV11-2 and J usage is TRBJ1-6; 8 nucleotides match TRBD1. The sequence derives from an elderly woman with acute or convalescent COVID-19. Sample: peripheral blood. As DNA, the CDR3 is TGTGCCAGCAGCTTCGGACAGGGCGGTTCACCCCTCCACTTT. Protein product: CASSFGQGGSPLHF.